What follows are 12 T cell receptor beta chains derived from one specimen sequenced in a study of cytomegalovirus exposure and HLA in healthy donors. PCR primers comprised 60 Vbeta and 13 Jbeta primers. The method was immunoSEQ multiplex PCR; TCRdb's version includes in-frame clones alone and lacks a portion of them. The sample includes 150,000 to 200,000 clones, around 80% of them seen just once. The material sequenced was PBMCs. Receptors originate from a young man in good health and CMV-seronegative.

The CDR3 DNA reads TGTGCCTGGGGGACAGGGACGAACTATGGCTACACCTTC. It codes for CAWGTGTNYGYTF. This sequence joins TRBV30 and TRBJ1-2; 9 nucleotides agree with TRBD1. The CDR3 loop spans 13 amino acids. Germline V gene data show CDR1 as GTSNPN and CDR2 as SVGIG (reference sequence). J gave up 2 bases and V 5 bases, and 3 bases lay outside the gene matches.

In DNA, the CDR3 is TGTGCCAGCAGCTTAGGCGGATTTCGGAAACTGTTTTTT. It encodes CASSLGGFRKLFF. This chain uses TRBV7-2 with TRBJ1-4; D unclear. CDR3 size: 13 residues. From germline, CDR1 is SGHTA and CDR2 FQGNSA. V was clipped by 1 base and J by 11 bases, with 11 bases between them.

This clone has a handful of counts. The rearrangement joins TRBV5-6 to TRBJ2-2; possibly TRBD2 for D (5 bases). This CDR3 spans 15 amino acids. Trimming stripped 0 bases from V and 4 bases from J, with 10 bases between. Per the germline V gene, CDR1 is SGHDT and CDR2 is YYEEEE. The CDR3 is CASSLELRVTGELFF. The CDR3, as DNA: TGTGCCAGCAGCTTGGAGTTGCGGGTCACCGGGGAGCTGTTTTTT.

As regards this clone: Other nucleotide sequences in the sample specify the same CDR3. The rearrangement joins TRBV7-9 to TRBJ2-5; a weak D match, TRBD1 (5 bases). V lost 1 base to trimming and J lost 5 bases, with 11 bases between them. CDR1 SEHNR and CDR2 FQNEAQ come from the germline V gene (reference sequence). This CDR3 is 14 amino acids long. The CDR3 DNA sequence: TGTGCCAGCAGCTTAGGTACAGGTGGGGAGACCCAGTACTTC. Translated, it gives CASSLGTGGETQYF. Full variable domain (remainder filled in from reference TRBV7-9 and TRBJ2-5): DTGVSQNPRHKITKRGQNVTFRCDPISEHNRLYWYRQTLGQGPEFLTYFQNEAQLEKSRLLSDRFSAERPKGSFSTLEIQRTEQGDSAMYLCASSLGTGGETQYFGPGTRLLVL.

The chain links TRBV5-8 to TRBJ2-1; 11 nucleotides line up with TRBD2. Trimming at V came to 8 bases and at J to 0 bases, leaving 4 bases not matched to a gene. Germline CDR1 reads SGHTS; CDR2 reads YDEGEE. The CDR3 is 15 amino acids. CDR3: CASLAGGSSYNEQFF. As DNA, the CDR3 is TGTGCCAGTTTAGCGGGGGGGTCCTCCTACAATGAGCAGTTCTTC. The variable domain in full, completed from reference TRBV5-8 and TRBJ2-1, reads EAGVTQSPTHLIKTRGQQATLRCSPISGHTSVYWYQQALGLGLQFLLWYDEGEERNRGNFPPRFSGRQFPNYSSELNVNALELEDSALYLCASLAGGSSYNEQFFGPGTRLTVL.

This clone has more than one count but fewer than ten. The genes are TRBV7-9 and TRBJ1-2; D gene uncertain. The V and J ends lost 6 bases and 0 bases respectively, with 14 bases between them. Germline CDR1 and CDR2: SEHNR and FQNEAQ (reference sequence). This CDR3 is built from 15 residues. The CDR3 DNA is TGTGCCAGCAGTACAAGCGGCAAGGCTAACTATGGCTACACCTTC. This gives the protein CASSTSGKANYGYTF.

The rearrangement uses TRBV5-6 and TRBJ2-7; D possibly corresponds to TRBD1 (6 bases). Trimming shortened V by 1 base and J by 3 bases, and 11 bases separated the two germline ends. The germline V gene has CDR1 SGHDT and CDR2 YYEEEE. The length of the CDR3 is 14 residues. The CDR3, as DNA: TGTGCCAGCAGCTTGCGGATAGGGGGCTACGAGCAGTACTTC. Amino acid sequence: CASSLRIGGYEQYF.

CDR3 protein: CASSYSGDSFYEQYF. DNA for the CDR3: TGTGCCAGCAGTTACTCGGGGGACTCCTTCTACGAGCAGTACTTC. The chain combines TRBV6-5 with TRBJ2-7; a possible D gene is TRBD2 (6 bases). Germline CDR1 is MNHEY and CDR2 is SVGAGI. The CDR3 spans 15 residues. Trimming took 0 bases from V and 3 from J, leaving 12 bases between them.

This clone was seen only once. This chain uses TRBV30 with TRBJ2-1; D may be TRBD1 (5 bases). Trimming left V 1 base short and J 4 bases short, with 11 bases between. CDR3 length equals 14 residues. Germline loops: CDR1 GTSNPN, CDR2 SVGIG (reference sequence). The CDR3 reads CAWSAPGRYNEQFF. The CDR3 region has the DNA TGTGCCTGGAGTGCCCCAGGGCGGTACAATGAGCAGTTCTTC.

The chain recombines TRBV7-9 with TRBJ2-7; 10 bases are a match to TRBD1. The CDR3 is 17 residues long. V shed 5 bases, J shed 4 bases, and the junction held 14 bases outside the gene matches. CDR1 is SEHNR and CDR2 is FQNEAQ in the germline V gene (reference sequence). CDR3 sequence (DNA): TGTGCCAGCAGCCTACATCCCGGGACAGGGGACTTGTACGAGCAGTACTTC. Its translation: CASSLHPGTGDLYEQYF.

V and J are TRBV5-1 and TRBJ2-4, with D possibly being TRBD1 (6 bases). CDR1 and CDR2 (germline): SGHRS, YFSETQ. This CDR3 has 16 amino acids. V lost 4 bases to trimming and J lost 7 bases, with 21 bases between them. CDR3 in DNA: TGCGCCAGCAGCCGCCTTGCAGGGGACCGTCTGAACATTCAGTACTTC. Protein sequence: CASSRLAGDRLNIQYF.

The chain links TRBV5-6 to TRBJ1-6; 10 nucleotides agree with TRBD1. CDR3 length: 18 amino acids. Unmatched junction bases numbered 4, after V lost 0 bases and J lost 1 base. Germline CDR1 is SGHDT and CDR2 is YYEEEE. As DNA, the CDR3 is TGTGCCAGCAGCTTGGCGACAGGGGGCAGTTCCTATAATTCACCCCTCCACTTT. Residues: CASSLATGGSSYNSPLHF.